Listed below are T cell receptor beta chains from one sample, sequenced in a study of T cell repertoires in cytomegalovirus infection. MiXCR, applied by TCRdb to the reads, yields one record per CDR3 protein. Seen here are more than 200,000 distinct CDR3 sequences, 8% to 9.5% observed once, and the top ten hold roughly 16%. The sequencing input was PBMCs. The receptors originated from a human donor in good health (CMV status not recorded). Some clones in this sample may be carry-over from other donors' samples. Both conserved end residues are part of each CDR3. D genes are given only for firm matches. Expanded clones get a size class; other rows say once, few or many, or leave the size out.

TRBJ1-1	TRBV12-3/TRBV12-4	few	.	CASSLRGGFQGTEAFF	TGTGCCAGCAGTCTCCGTGGGGGGTTTCAGGGGACTGAAGCTTTCTTT
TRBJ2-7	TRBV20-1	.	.	CSARDQARSSYEQYF	TGCAGTGCTAGAGATCAAGCTAGGAGCTCCTACGAGCAGTACTTC
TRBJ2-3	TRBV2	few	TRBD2	CASSGDYSSTDTQYF	TGTGCCAGCAGTGGGGACTACTCTAGCACAGATACGCAGTATTTT
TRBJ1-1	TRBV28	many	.	CASPPMEGIGTEAFF	TGTGCCAGCCCCCCCATGGAGGGGATAGGCACTGAAGCTTTCTTT
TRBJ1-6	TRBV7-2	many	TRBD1	CASSSQTGARSPLHF	TGTGCCAGCAGCTCGCAGACAGGGGCCCGATCACCCCTCCACTTT
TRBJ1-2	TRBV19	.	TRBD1	CASTGTGGYGYTF	TGTGCCAGTACCGGGACAGGGGGCTATGGCTACACCTTC
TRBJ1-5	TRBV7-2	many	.	CASSLRPRGESNQPQHF	TGTGCCAGCAGCTTAAGGCCCAGAGGGGAGAGCAATCAGCCCCAGCATTTT
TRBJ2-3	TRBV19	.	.	CASSAGSTDTQYF	TGTGCCAGTAGTGCCGGGTCCACAGATACGCAGTATTTT
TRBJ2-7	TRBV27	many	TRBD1	CASNSRDRVYEQYF	TGTGCCAGCAACAGCCGGGACAGGGTTTACGAGCAGTACTTC
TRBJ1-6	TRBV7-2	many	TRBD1	CASSLGTGIGSPLHF	TGTGCCAGCAGCTTGGGGACAGGGATAGGTTCACCCCTCCACTTT
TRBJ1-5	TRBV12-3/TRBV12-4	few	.	CASRYREAPTAPQHF	TGTGCCAGCAGGTACCGGGAAGCTCCCACAGCGCCCCAGCATTTT
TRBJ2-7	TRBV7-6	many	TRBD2	CASSLGLAGGSYEQYF	TGTGCCAGCAGCTTAGGACTAGCGGGGGGTTCCTACGAGCAGTACTTC
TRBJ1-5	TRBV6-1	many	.	CASSGLGGTGSNQPQHF	TGTGCCAGCAGTGGACTCGGGGGTACTGGCTCCAATCAGCCCCAGCATTTT
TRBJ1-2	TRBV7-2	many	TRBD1	CASSDRVYGYTF	TGTGCCAGCAGCGACAGGGTATACGGCTACACCTTC
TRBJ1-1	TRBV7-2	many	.	CASSLGWTENTEAFF	TGTGCCAGCAGCTTAGGTTGGACGGAGAACACTGAAGCTTTCTTT
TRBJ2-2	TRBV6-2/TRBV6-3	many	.	CASNRLTNTGELFF	TGTGCCAGCAACAGACTAACGAACACCGGGGAGCTGTTTTTT
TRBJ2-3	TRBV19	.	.	CASSLTGLRGDTQYF	TGTGCCAGTAGTCTCACAGGACTAAGAGGAGATACGCAGTATTTT
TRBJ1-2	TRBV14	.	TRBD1	CASSQLHRGGYGYTF	TGTGCCAGCAGCCAACTCCACAGGGGCGGCTATGGCTACACCTTC
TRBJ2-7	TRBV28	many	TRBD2	CASSPRLAGTYEQYF	TGTGCCAGCAGTCCGCGACTAGCGGGGACCTACGAGCAGTACTTC
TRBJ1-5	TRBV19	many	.	CASRTTENQPQHF	TGTGCCAGTAGGACGACGGAGAATCAGCCCCAGCATTTT
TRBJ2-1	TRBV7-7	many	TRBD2	CASSSPQLAGGSYNEQFF	TGTGCTAGCAGCTCTCCTCAACTAGCGGGAGGTAGCTACAATGAGCAGTTCTTC
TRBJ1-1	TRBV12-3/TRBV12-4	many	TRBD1	CASSSGQGTEAFF	TGTGCCAGCAGCTCAGGACAGGGGACTGAAGCTTTCTTT
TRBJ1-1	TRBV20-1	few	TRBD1	CSAHGTGVTTEAFF	TGCAGTGCTCACGGAACAGGGGTGACCACTGAAGCTTTCTTT
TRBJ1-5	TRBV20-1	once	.	CSARDGGGGNQPQHF	TGCAGTGCTAGAGATGGCGGGGGGGGCAATCAGCCCCAGCATTTT
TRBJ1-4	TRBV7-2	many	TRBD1	CASSSRQGVNEKLFF	TGTGCCAGCAGCTCTAGACAGGGGGTGAATGAAAAACTGTTTTTT
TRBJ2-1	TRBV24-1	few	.	CATSRSYNEQFF	TGTGCCACCAGTCGCAGCTACAATGAGCAGTTCTTC
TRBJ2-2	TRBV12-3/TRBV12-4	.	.	CASSWGQREPGELFF	TGTGCCAGCAGTTGGGGGCAGCGGGAACCCGGGGAGCTGTTTTTT
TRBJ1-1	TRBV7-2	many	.	CASRRDFGNTEAFF	TGTGCCAGCAGACGAGATTTTGGGAACACTGAAGCTTTCTTT
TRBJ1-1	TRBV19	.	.	CASSIPGSPSKTEAFF	TGTGCCAGTAGTATTCCGGGGTCTCCAAGTAAGACTGAAGCTTTCTTT
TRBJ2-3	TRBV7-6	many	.	CASSTSPDTQYF	TGTGCCAGCAGCACCAGTCCGGATACGCAGTATTTT
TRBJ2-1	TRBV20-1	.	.	CSAAGTKVEQFF	TGCAGTGCTGCCGGGACAAAAGTAGAGCAGTTCTTC
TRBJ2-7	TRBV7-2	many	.	CASSPGSMNHEQYF	TGTGCCAGCAGCCCCGGGTCTATGAACCACGAGCAGTACTTC
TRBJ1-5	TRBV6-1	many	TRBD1	CASSEDRGSNQPQHF	TGTGCCAGCAGCGAAGACAGGGGGAGCAATCAGCCCCAGCATTTT
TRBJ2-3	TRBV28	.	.	CASSSWLDTQYF	TGTGCCAGCAGCTCTTGGTTGGATACGCAGTATTTT
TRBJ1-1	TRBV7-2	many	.	CASQPGSEAFF	TGTGCCAGCCAGCCCGGGAGTGAGGCTTTCTTT
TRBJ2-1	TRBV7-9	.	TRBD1	CASSTNRGSYNEQFF	TGTGCCAGCAGCACCAACAGGGGGAGCTACAATGAGCAGTTCTTC
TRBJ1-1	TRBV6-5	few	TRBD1	CASSYSTGGRVNAFF	TGTGCCAGCAGTTACTCGACAGGGGGCAGAGTAAACGCTTTCTTT
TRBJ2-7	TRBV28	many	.	CASSEMRQVSYEQYF	TGTGCCAGCAGTGAGATGAGACAGGTCTCCTACGAGCAGTACTTC
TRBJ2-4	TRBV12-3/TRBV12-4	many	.	CASSRQVAKNIQYF	TGTGCCAGCAGTCGACAGGTAGCCAAAAACATTCAGTACTTC
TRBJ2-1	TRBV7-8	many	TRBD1	CASSFPKGDRSYNEQFF	TGTGCCAGCAGCTTCCCAAAGGGGGACAGATCCTACAATGAGCAGTTCTTC
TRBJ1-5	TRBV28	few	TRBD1	CASNRQGSNQPQHF	TGTGCCAGCAATCGACAGGGGAGCAATCAGCCCCAGCATTTT
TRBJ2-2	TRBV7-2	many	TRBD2	CASSFSGGSYSAGELFF	TGTGCCAGCAGCTTTTCTGGCGGGAGCTATTCCGCCGGGGAGCTGTTTTTT
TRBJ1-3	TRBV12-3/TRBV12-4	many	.	CASSLQGGAGNTIYF	TGTGCCAGCAGTTTACAGGGAGGCGCTGGAAACACCATATATTTT
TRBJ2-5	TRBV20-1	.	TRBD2	CSARRLAGVTSQETQYF	TGCAGTGCTAGACGACTAGCGGGGGTTACCTCCCAAGAGACCCAGTACTTC
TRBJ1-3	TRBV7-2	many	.	CATRTGGRNTIYF	TGTGCCACAAGGACGGGGGGGAGAAACACCATATATTTT
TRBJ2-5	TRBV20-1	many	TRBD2	CSARDASGFGTQYF	TGCAGTGCTAGAGATGCTAGCGGCTTTGGTACCCAGTACTTC
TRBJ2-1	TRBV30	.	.	CAWNGGNEQFF	TGTGCCTGGAATGGGGGCAATGAGCAGTTCTTC
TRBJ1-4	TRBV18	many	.	CASVDGQGNEKLFF	TGTGCCAGCGTGGATGGGCAGGGAAATGAAAAACTGTTTTTT
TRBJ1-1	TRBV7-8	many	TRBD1	CASSSSRTGARGEAFF	TGTGCCAGCAGCTCTTCACGGACAGGGGCAAGAGGGGAAGCTTTCTTT
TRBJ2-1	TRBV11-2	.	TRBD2	CASRMKKIAGEFNEQFF	TGTGCCAGCAGAATGAAGAAAATAGCGGGAGAGTTCAATGAGCAGTTCTTC
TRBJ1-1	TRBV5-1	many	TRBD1	CASSAAGGNTEAFF	TGCGCCAGCAGCGCGGCAGGGGGAAACACTGAAGCTTTCTTT
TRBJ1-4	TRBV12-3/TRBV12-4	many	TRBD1	CASSRQGALNEKLFF	TGTGCCAGCAGTCGCCAGGGGGCGCTGAATGAAAAACTGTTTTTT
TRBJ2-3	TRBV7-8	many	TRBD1	CASSYGTATDTQYF	TGTGCCAGCAGCTACGGGACAGCCACAGATACGCAGTATTTT